Detailed here is one T cell receptor beta chain. At least ten counts were recorded for this clonotype. Its recognized antigen is unknown. No per-base quality is available; no much larger clone lies one base away. The data belong to a study of CD8 T cells in ankylosing spondylitis (dated by TCRdb to 2016 to 2017). Context from the whole study: The study set out to find disease-linked TCR variants by profiling T cell receptor beta repertoires in ankylosing spondylitis patients and healthy donors. The whole study cohort included 85 to 120 healthy donors and 25 ankylosing spondylitis patients. Samples of peripheral blood were taken, and for ankylosing spondylitis patients, synovial fluid was collected as well. Points the paper makes about the study in general: Some motif variants had previously been reported in the synovial fluid and blood of reactive arthritis patients, which suggests shared mechanisms of disease initiation. The disease-linked clones were reported to be significantly enriched in matched synovial fluid samples from ankylosing spondylitis patients. The disease-linked clones showed a CD8+ phenotype and occurred at relatively low frequencies in peripheral blood. Blood from ankylosing spondylitis patients appeared to be characterized by a TCR beta motif composed of under ten highly homologous amino acid variants.

Sequencing took place on an Illumina HiSeq 2500. TCR beta libraries were prepared by quantitative 5'-RACE with molecular barcodes. The paper's processing steps were these. A new computational method, built on a probabilistic model of VDJ rearrangement, was used to identify disease-linked TCR variants. In TCRdb, the public reads were trimmed at Q25 with fastp and aligned with MiXCR, with productive beta chains retained. Entries are consolidated by CDR3 protein sequence, retaining the most common genes and DNA. In this record, the V and J calls reflect TCRdb's handling and not the investigators' own analysis. The sample table lists about 69,000 distinct CDR3 sequences, approximately 5.3% of them with a count of one. The biggest ten clones account for about 2.2% of the sample. The junction shows trimming of 1 base on V and 2 bases on J, plus 11 bases between the germline ends. From the cysteine through the phenylalanine, the CDR3 covers 15 amino acids. Of the read, only the CDR3 DNA is kept; its 45 bases are in frame from base 1. CDR1 DFQATT and CDR2 SNEGSKA are derived from the germline V gene (reference sequence).

This receptor chain uses TRBV20-1 and TRBJ2-2, with TRBD1 perhaps the D gene, on 6 matching bases. This sequence originates from a male donor with ankylosing spondylitis or in good health (not recorded which). Sequencing input: blood, either unsorted or a sorted T cell fraction (not recorded which). The nucleotide sequence is TGCAGTGCTAGAGTTTGGGGGCCTAACACCGGGGAGCTGTTTTTT. It translates to CSARVWGPNTGELFF.